This T cell receptor (beta chain) was captured by sequencing in a study of Ad26.COV2.S vaccination and SARS-CoV-2 variants. Study as a whole: Ad26.COV2.S given intramuscularly, once or twice 56 days apart.

Germline loops: CDR1 MDHEN, CDR2 SYDVKM. With 5 bases clipped from V and 5 bases from J, the junction kept 8 bases outside the gene matches. CDR3 size: 15 residues. TCRdb's copy holds only in-frame clones and misses some; the assay was immunoSEQ multiplex PCR. The sample holds roughly 500,000 clones; roughly 85% are singletons and the top ten take roughly 13%. Notes on the study in general: Measurements of TCR breadth and depth may have given underestimates of the total T cell responses.

Documented treatment: around 19 received Ad26.COV2.S at low or high dose, single or two shots; roughly five received placebo; per-sample allocation not given. Samples analyzed were those drawn on day 63 after the first vaccine or placebo injection. In Boston, the donor was an adult between 18-55 years of age. Expression of Wuhan-strain SARS-CoV-2 spike came from the Ad26 vector that formed the vaccine. This clone was counted ten times or more. Its antigen is not identified. The sample was peripheral blood, taken in a trial of Ad26.COV2.S vaccine versus placebo. The clonotype was recovered from a person between 18 and 65 years old who received the Ad26.COV2.S COVID-19 vaccine or a placebo. The chain is built from TRBV28 and TRBJ2-3; 9 bases agree with TRBD1. The CDR3 nucleotides are TGTGCCAGCAGTCAACCGGGACAGGGAGAAGATACGCAGTATTTT. Its translation: CASSQPGQGEDTQYF.